The clone carrying this T cell receptor (beta chain) was counted ten times or more. The antigen is unknown. Noted time point: patch test 1, 2 weeks after DPC sensitization. Treatment defined: therapeutic diphenylcyclopropenone sensitization with weekly scalp DPC. Someone pulled total RNA out of unfractionated whole blood. TCRdb passed the RACE reads through MiXCR, listing each CDR3 protein once. This table has roughly 50,000 distinct CDR3 sequences, about 10% appearing once. The sample belongs to a study of human T cells and chemical hapten exposure. Across the study: Alopecia areata, totalis or universalis affected patients, mainly female.

The study, taken as a whole, reports: Controls formed significantly fewer large CDR3 similarity clusters than expanded TCRs did.

CDR3 size: 16 residues. Germline V gene lookup returns CDR1 MNHNY and CDR2 SVGAGI (reference sequence). V was pared by 5 bases and J by 1 base, with 15 bases between. The sequencing here drew on whole blood, taken in connection with sensitization to the hapten diphenylcyclopropenone (DPC). This sequence originates from a middle-aged woman with alopecia areata. Some clones in this sample may be carry-over from other donors' samples. This chain joins TRBV6-6 and TRBJ1-5, with a weak D call TRBD1 (5 bases). Here the CDR3 DNA reads TGTGCCAGCAGTACGGGGCGGTTGGGGAGCAATCAGCCCCAGCATTTT. It yields the protein CASSTGRLGSNQPQHF.